This TCR beta chain stems from a study of regulatory T cells in long-lasting Graves disease (dated by TCRdb to 2020 to 2023). For the wider study: Newly diagnosed Graves' disease patients had taken antithyroid drugs for less than 3 months. Persistent Graves' disease patients were compared with newly diagnosed Graves' disease patients by peripheral blood TCR sequencing and RNA sequencing. The study was registered as a clinical trial and conducted in China. A total of 35 or so samples were covered by TCR sequencing, comprising approximately 13 persistent and roughly 20 newly diagnosed Graves' disease patients.

In light of the paper, this sample's time point label describes: newly diagnosed GD, antithyroid drugs for less than 3 months. RNA was extracted from PBMCs in TRIzol for both TCR sequencing and RNA sequencing. The diagnosis of Graves' disease followed American Thyroid Association guidelines. The patients came from an endocrinology department in Xi'an, China. Each patient gave 8.5 to 9.5 milliliters of peripheral blood, collected in an EDTA anticoagulant tube. PBMCs were isolated by Ficoll Paque Plus density gradient separation without further T cell sorting. RNA quality was checked with an Agilent 2100 Bioanalyzer and agarose gel, and concentration with a NanoDrop 2000. The library was prepared using multiplex PCR. Sequencer: Illumina HiSeq 4000. CDR3 regions were amplified by Arm-PCR with iRepertoire HTBI primers to construct TCR beta libraries. PCR products were gel purified before sequencing. The published analysis was carried out like this. Gene usage analysis of CDR3 amino acid clonotypes relied on the roughly 60 TRBV and about 15 TRBJ segments identified across samples. COPE and FqMerger were used to merge the filtered high-quality paired reads into contigs. BLAST was used to align contigs to IMGT TRBV, TRBD and TRBJ reference genes, and CDR3 was defined according to IMGT. Any clonotype with a frequency above 0.1% was counted as a highly expanded clone. Shannon entropy was used to measure repertoire diversity, and the Gini coefficient was used to measure V-J evenness. A clonotype was considered public if more than one individual shared it. TCRdb redid the processing of the public reads, applying fastp at Q25 and MiXCR, and retained in-frame beta chains. Rows matching on CDR3 protein sequence are summarized as one entry with the most common DNA and genes. The V and J calls reflect TCRdb's pipeline rather than the authors' work. The sample data list roughly 440,000 distinct CDR3 sequences, and about 16% of these were observed just once. The ten largest make up under 30% of the sample.

In its sample, this clonotype was seen many times. Which antigen it targets is not known. No much larger clone exists at a distance of one base, and base qualities are not known. The paper as a whole reports these results and caveats: Compared with newly diagnosed patients, patients with persistent Graves' disease had lower TCR Shannon entropy and fewer highly expanded clones, which suggests clonal expansion. Only peripheral blood was studied, because thyroid tissue, the primary lesion, was inaccessible. Sequencing and analysis were limited to the TCR beta chain. A larger number of public clonotypes was shared among persistent patients (fewer than 3,000) than among newly diagnosed patients (about 990). As a limitation, the authors acknowledged that the small sample size may reduce accuracy.

These data were likewise used in another study, on T cells in Graves' hyperthyroidism and ophthalmopathy. From that second study: Stable Graves' hyperthyroidism was defined as the absence of progression to ophthalmopathy over 18 months of follow-up. The hyperthyroidism patients were between 18 and 65 years old and newly diagnosed, with a disease duration of less than 2 months. Any patient with an uncontrolled infection, another autoimmune disease, pregnancy or lactation was excluded. Clinical symptoms, serum thyroxine and TRAb, thyroid ultrasound, and orbital computed tomography formed the basis for the diagnoses. A first-round RT-PCR of the TCR CDR3 used the HTBI primer set with the Qiagen OneStep RT-PCR kit. Most expanded thyroid clonotypes (frequency above 0.001) were also detected in blood, suggesting blood repertoires may reflect thyroid immune responses. A 13 V-J signature model separated ophthalmopathy from stable hyperthyroidism, with about 90% sensitivity and 81.08% specificity in cross-validation and 80%/75% in testing. In validation, progression to ophthalmopathy was predicted by the model with 65% to 71% sensitivity and 72% to 85% specificity, a median of approximately 6.5 months before onset. To identify TCR V-J signatures that set the groups apart, the researchers used a discovery cohort of roughly 100 patients, made up of 40 to 45 with Graves' ophthalmopathy and some 55 with stable Graves' hyperthyroidism. Prospective prediction of ophthalmopathy was tested in an independent validation cohort of 18 to 20 hyperthyroidism patients and 15 to 17 patients who later progressed to ophthalmopathy. For training and testing, the 100 patients in the discovery cohort were randomly divided in a 7:3 ratio. Thyroid tissue and blood T-cell repertoires from several Graves' hyperthyroidism patients were also compared in the study. Once sampling was done, hyperthyroidism patients were given methimazole at a starting dose of 30 mg daily, whereas ophthalmopathy patients were given high-dose intravenous methylprednisolone. Libraries were constructed in a second round of multiplex PCR, after which size selection and purification were carried out. Paired-end sequencing of the libraries was performed with 100 bp reads on an Illumina HiSeq2000. SOAPnuke was used to process the raw data, removing reads that contained adapters or uncalled bases, had a mean Phred below 15, or lacked an exact match to the constant primer or identifier. High-quality paired reads were merged using COPE v1.2.5, and each unique nucleotide sequence was defined as a clonotype. MiTCR v1.1 was used to align the clonotypes against IMGT TRBV, TRBD and TRBJ reference segments. Only V-J combinations with frequency above 0.0001, covering 99.2% of repertoires, were analysed. A TCS score was defined as the ratio between F50 (clonal expansion) and ExV (chaos), using BLOSUM62-based TCRdist between CDR3 peptides within each V-J. Welch's t-statistics and random forest reduced 450 to 600 V-J features to under 15, which were used in a naive Bayes classifier (R e1071). Sample size was not statistically predetermined, and blinding of investigators to group allocation was not performed. The paper describes TCR Vbeta CDR3 sequencing of 120 to 150 peripheral blood samples, made up of 43 ophthalmopathy patients, 70 to 75 hyperthyroidism patients and about 17 progressor patients.

Sequencing was performed on peripheral blood mononuclear cells (PBMCs), taken at new diagnosis, from a patient treated with antithyroid drugs. The TCR sequence derives from a woman aged 18-29 years with Graves disease. Donor details come from another sample of the same person, matched by shared clones.

The nucleotide sequence reads as follows: TGTGCCAGCAGCCGAAACGCCTACGAGCAGTACTTC. Its protein is CASSRNAYEQYF. Recombination linked TRBV7-8 to TRBJ2-7; the D gene cannot be named for sure. Trimming removed 5 bases from V and 2 bases from J, leaving 7 bases between the germline ends. There are 12 amino acids in the CDR3, from cysteine to phenylalanine inclusive. The retained sequence is limited to the CDR3, 36 bases, with the frame set at the first base. The CDR1 and CDR2 encoded by the germline V gene are SGHVS and FQNEAQ. When the CDR3 is completed using the reference TRBV7-8 and TRBJ2-7 genes on either side, the full variable domain is GAGVSQSPRYKVAKRGQDVALRCDPISGHVSLFWYQQALGQGPEFLTYFQNEAQLDKSGLPSDRFFAERPEGSVSTLKIQRTQQEDSAVYLCASSRNAYEQYFGPGTRLTVT.